These T cell receptor beta chains were read from a single sample in a study of early T cells in non-severe SARS-CoV-2 infection. In TCRdb, the 5' RACE reads were re-called with MiXCR into one record per CDR3 protein. Here the sample spans about 64,000 distinct CDR3 sequences, around 4.9% being singletons. The sequenced sample was whole blood. All receptors come from an adult who was a healthcare worker with PCR-confirmed SARS-CoV-2 infection or an uninfected control (not recorded which). CDR3s include the opening cysteine and the closing phenylalanine or tryptophan. D genes are given only for firm matches. For some rows the clone size is stated as once, few or many, or as a class when expanded; others skip it.

d_gene: TRBD2
j_gene: TRBJ2-3
abundance: NA
v_gene: TRBV7-2
CDR3aa: CASSLALAGDSTDTQYF
CDR3nt: TGTGCCAGCAGCTTAGCGCTAGCGGGGGATAGCACAGATACGCAGTATTTT

d_gene: TRBD2
j_gene: TRBJ2-3
abundance: few
v_gene: TRBV5-6
CDR3aa: CASSTPLAGVTDTQYF
CDR3nt: TGTGCCAGCAGCACCCCACTAGCGGGGGTCACAGATACGCAGTATTTT

d_gene: NA
j_gene: TRBJ2-2
abundance: many
v_gene: TRBV6-2/TRBV6-3
CDR3aa: CASSYSGARGTGELFF
CDR3nt: TGTGCCAGCAGTTACTCAGGGGCACGAGGGACCGGGGAGCTGTTTTTT

d_gene: NA
j_gene: TRBJ2-2
abundance: many
v_gene: TRBV11-3
CDR3aa: CASSLSGLNTGELFF
CDR3nt: TGTGCCAGCAGCTTATCCGGCTTAAACACCGGGGAGCTGTTTTTT

d_gene: NA
j_gene: TRBJ2-3
abundance: many
v_gene: TRBV5-8
CDR3aa: CASSFGTATDTQYF
CDR3nt: TGTGCCAGCAGCTTCGGTACAGCCACAGATACGCAGTATTTT

d_gene: TRBD2
j_gene: TRBJ2-2
abundance: NA
v_gene: TRBV20-1
CDR3aa: CSARAGGNTGELFF
CDR3nt: TGCAGTGCTAGAGCGGGAGGAAACACCGGGGAGCTGTTTTTT

d_gene: NA
j_gene: TRBJ2-7
abundance: NA
v_gene: TRBV11-2
CDR3aa: CASSQQGLGAYEQYF
CDR3nt: TGTGCCAGCAGCCAACAGGGTCTAGGAGCCTACGAGCAGTACTTC

d_gene: NA
j_gene: TRBJ2-1
abundance: few
v_gene: TRBV10-2
CDR3aa: CASREGRESVEQFF
CDR3nt: TGCGCCAGCAGGGAGGGACGGGAGTCGGTTGAGCAGTTCTTC

d_gene: TRBD1
j_gene: TRBJ1-4
abundance: many
v_gene: TRBV19
CDR3aa: CASSMQGEEKLFF
CDR3nt: TGTGCCAGTAGTATGCAGGGGGAGGAAAAACTGTTTTTT

d_gene: TRBD2
j_gene: TRBJ2-1
abundance: NA
v_gene: TRBV27
CDR3aa: CASSFQRGSYSEQFF
CDR3nt: TGTGCCAGCAGTTTCCAGCGGGGATCCTACAGTGAGCAGTTCTTC

d_gene: NA
j_gene: TRBJ2-1
abundance: NA
v_gene: TRBV2
CDR3aa: CASTILGGNEQFF
CDR3nt: TGTGCCAGCACTATCCTAGGGGGGAATGAGCAGTTCTTC

d_gene: NA
j_gene: TRBJ2-1
abundance: many
v_gene: TRBV3-1
CDR3aa: CASSQRRENNEQFF
CDR3nt: TGTGCCAGCAGCCAACGGAGGGAAAACAATGAGCAGTTCTTC

d_gene: NA
j_gene: TRBJ1-6
abundance: many
v_gene: TRBV5-1
CDR3aa: CASSTDTYDGPLHF
CDR3nt: TGCGCCAGCAGCACCGACACCTATGACGGCCCCCTCCACTTT

d_gene: NA
j_gene: TRBJ1-1
abundance: many
v_gene: TRBV7-2
CDR3aa: CASSFKITEAFF
CDR3nt: TGTGCCAGCAGCTTTAAAATCACTGAAGCTTTCTTT

d_gene: NA
j_gene: TRBJ2-2
abundance: many
v_gene: TRBV6-5
CDR3aa: CASGLQGGSQLFF
CDR3nt: TGTGCCAGCGGGTTACAGGGGGGGAGTCAGCTGTTTTTT

d_gene: NA
j_gene: TRBJ1-1
abundance: NA
v_gene: TRBV6-6
CDR3aa: CASSYRQNTEAFF
CDR3nt: TGTGCCAGCAGTTACCGACAGAACACTGAAGCTTTCTTT

d_gene: TRBD2
j_gene: TRBJ2-1
abundance: many
v_gene: TRBV5-6
CDR3aa: CASSLQTSGGQEQFF
CDR3nt: TGTGCCAGCAGCTTGCAGACTAGCGGGGGTCAAGAGCAGTTCTTC

d_gene: NA
j_gene: TRBJ2-1
abundance: many
v_gene: TRBV30
CDR3aa: CAWSVNREQFF
CDR3nt: TGTGCCTGGAGTGTAAACCGCGAGCAGTTCTTC

d_gene: TRBD2
j_gene: TRBJ2-1
abundance: many
v_gene: TRBV7-8
CDR3aa: CASSLAASYILAGYNEQFF
CDR3nt: TGTGCCAGCAGCTTAGCAGCCTCTTACATCCTAGCGGGGTACAATGAGCAGTTCTTC

d_gene: NA
j_gene: TRBJ2-5
abundance: few
v_gene: TRBV30
CDR3aa: CAWSDARRARETQYF
CDR3nt: TGTGCCTGGAGTGATGCCCGGAGGGCCCGAGAGACCCAGTACTTC

d_gene: TRBD2
j_gene: TRBJ2-1
abundance: many
v_gene: TRBV12-3/TRBV12-4
CDR3aa: CASSLAGLAGYNEQFF
CDR3nt: TGTGCCAGCAGTTTGGCCGGACTAGCGGGTTACAATGAGCAGTTCTTC

d_gene: TRBD2
j_gene: TRBJ2-3
abundance: many
v_gene: TRBV11-2
CDR3aa: CASSLRASGRAPSTDTQYF
CDR3nt: TGTGCCAGCAGCTTAAGAGCGAGCGGGAGGGCCCCTAGCACAGATACGCAGTATTTT

d_gene: TRBD1
j_gene: TRBJ2-3
abundance: many
v_gene: TRBV19
CDR3aa: CASSISGGNSSTDTQYF
CDR3nt: TGTGCCAGTAGTATTTCAGGGGGCAATTCTAGCACAGATACGCAGTATTTT

d_gene: TRBD1
j_gene: TRBJ2-6
abundance: many
v_gene: TRBV3-1
CDR3aa: CASSSGTEVRGANVLTF
CDR3nt: TGTGCCAGCAGCTCCGGGACAGAAGTTCGTGGGGCCAACGTCCTGACTTTC

d_gene: NA
j_gene: TRBJ2-5
abundance: NA
v_gene: TRBV18
CDR3aa: CASSPLGGGQETQYF
CDR3nt: TGTGCCAGCTCACCTTTAGGAGGGGGACAAGAGACCCAGTACTTC

d_gene: NA
j_gene: TRBJ2-3
abundance: NA
v_gene: TRBV20-1
CDR3aa: CSANSRPTDTQYF
CDR3nt: TGCAGTGCTAACAGTCGGCCCACAGATACGCAGTATTTT

d_gene: NA
j_gene: TRBJ2-2
abundance: many
v_gene: TRBV19
CDR3aa: CASRPPPPGTAGELFF
CDR3nt: TGTGCCAGTAGACCCCCGCCCCCGGGTACAGCCGGGGAGCTGTTTTTT

d_gene: NA
j_gene: TRBJ1-5
abundance: many
v_gene: TRBV28
CDR3aa: CASSLFGGSRKSNQPQHF
CDR3nt: TGTGCCAGCAGTTTATTCGGGGGATCTCGGAAAAGCAATCAGCCCCAGCATTTT

d_gene: NA
j_gene: TRBJ2-3
abundance: many
v_gene: TRBV4-1
CDR3aa: CASSRSEGASDTQYF
CDR3nt: TGCGCCAGCAGCCGTTCGGAGGGGGCATCAGATACGCAGTATTTT

d_gene: NA
j_gene: TRBJ2-7
abundance: once
v_gene: TRBV12-3/TRBV12-4
CDR3aa: CASRVLDEQYF
CDR3nt: TGTGCCAGCAGGGTTCTAGACGAGCAGTACTTC

d_gene: NA
j_gene: TRBJ1-1
abundance: few
v_gene: TRBV5-1
CDR3aa: CASSFPERAAEAFF
CDR3nt: TGCGCCAGCAGCTTCCCGGAGAGGGCGGCTGAAGCTTTCTTT

d_gene: NA
j_gene: TRBJ1-1
abundance: many
v_gene: TRBV29-1
CDR3aa: CSVELRGANTEAFF
CDR3nt: TGCAGCGTTGAACTTCGGGGGGCAAACACTGAAGCTTTCTTT